This paragraph covers one T cell receptor (beta chain) sequence. The data are from a study of blood T cell repertoires in COVID-19. Background on the study: T cells, B-cell-depleted T cells, or PBMCs supplied cDNA or gDNA.

This CDR3 has 14 amino acids. J lost 5 bases, V lost 6 bases, and 3 bases had no gene match. CDR1 is MNHEY and CDR2 is SVGAGI in the germline V gene. In the source study's methods: Amplification with reference gene primers provided the estimates of nucleated cell counts. Here immunoSEQ multiplex PCR was the method, and the copy in TCRdb shows in-frame clones only, minus some. From that table come the V and J calls and clone size; the DNA was used to work out D and trimming. Among about 170,000 clones, around 87% were seen once, and the ten largest hold 2.5%. This receptor was taken from a woman older than 75 with COVID-19, enrolled during active disease. This chain joins TRBV6-5 and TRBJ2-2, with 10 nucleotides matching TRBD1. Sequences were obtained from peripheral blood. The CDR3 loop reads CASRGTGVTGELFF. The CDR3 DNA follows: TGTGCCAGCAGGGGGACAGGGGTGACCGGGGAGCTGTTTTTT.